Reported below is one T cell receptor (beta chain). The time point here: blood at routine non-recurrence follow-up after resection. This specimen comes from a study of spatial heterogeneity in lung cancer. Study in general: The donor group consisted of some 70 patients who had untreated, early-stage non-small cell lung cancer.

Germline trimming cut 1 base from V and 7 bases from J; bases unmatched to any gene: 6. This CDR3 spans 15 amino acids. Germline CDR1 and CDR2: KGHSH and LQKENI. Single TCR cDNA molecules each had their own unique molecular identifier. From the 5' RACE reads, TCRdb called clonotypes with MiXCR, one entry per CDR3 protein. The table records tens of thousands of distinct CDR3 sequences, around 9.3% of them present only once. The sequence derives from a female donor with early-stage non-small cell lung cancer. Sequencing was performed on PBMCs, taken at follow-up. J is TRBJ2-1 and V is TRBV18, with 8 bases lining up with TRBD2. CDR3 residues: CASSPRASGFNEQFF. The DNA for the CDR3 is TGTGCCAGCTCACCACGGGCTAGCGGGTTTAATGAGCAGTTCTTC.